The 9 T cell receptor beta chains below come from one sample, sequenced in a study of early T cells in non-severe SARS-CoV-2 infection (dated by TCRdb to the early 2020s). Libraries were built with 5' RACE. The sample was run on a NextSeq 500. The public reads were reprocessed in TCRdb via fastp at Q25 and MiXCR, keeping in-frame beta chains. CDR3 protein duplicates are merged, each entry listing the most common genes and DNA. The table for this sample lists about 39,000 distinct CDR3 sequences; roughly 4.3% of them were counted only once. The top ten clones comprise roughly 5% of the sample. Source material: whole blood. The receptor set was obtained from an adult who was a healthcare worker with PCR-confirmed SARS-CoV-2 infection or an uninfected control (not recorded which).

J is TRBJ1-4 and V is TRBV29-1, with D possibly being TRBD1 (6 bases). Germline CDR1 reads SQVTM; CDR2 reads ANQGSEA. V was shortened by 5 bases and J by 5 bases, with 12 bases between the two germline ends. CDR3 size: 13 residues. The CDR3 loop is CSVQTGANEKLFF. The CDR3 DNA is TGCAGCGTTCAGACAGGCGCCAATGAAAAACTGTTTTTT.

This clonotype was counted many times. The J gene is TRBJ2-7, the V gene TRBV6-6; D gene unclear. This CDR3 has 12 amino acids. Trimming shortened V by 6 bases and J by 2 bases, and 8 bases separated the two germline ends. CDR1 is MNHNY, CDR2 SVGAGI, per germline (reference sequence). This CDR3 reads CASRTTTYEQYF. CDR3 bases: TGTGCCAGCAGGACGACAACCTACGAGCAGTACTTC.

This clonotype has ten or more counts. The rearrangement uses TRBV3-1 and TRBJ2-7; 7 bases are a match to TRBD1. Germline V gene sequence: CDR1 LGHDT, CDR2 YNNKEL (reference sequence). This CDR3 region has 13 residues. The J segment lost 4 bases and the V segment lost 6 bases, leaving 6 bases of the junction unmatched. The CDR3 DNA is TGTGCCAGCAGACAGGGGAAAGGTTACGAGCAGTACTTC. Translation gives CASRQGKGYEQYF.

The V gene is TRBV27, the J gene TRBJ2-3; no firm D call. The germline V and J ends were trimmed by 3 bases and 5 bases, with 15 bases remaining between them. The CDR3 sequence is 15 residues long. Per germline, CDR1 MNHEY and CDR2 SMNVEV (reference sequence). This chain's CDR3 is CASSLGMNVQDTQYF. CDR3 DNA sequence: TGTGCCAGCAGTTTGGGAATGAACGTTCAAGATACGCAGTATTTT.

CDR3 region: CASSDNRATYEQYF. The CDR3, as DNA: TGTGCCAGCAGTGATAACAGGGCAACCTACGAGCAGTACTTC. This sequence joins TRBV6-1 and TRBJ2-7; tentative D call: TRBD1 (6 bases). The CDR3 spans 14 residues. Germline lookup yields CDR1 MNHNS and CDR2 SASEGT. Trimming shortened V by 3 bases and J by 2 bases, and 11 bases separated the two germline ends.

This clonotype was observed at least ten times. This rearrangement joins TRBV20-1 to TRBJ2-7; perhaps TRBD1 as D (6 bases). The germline V and J ends were trimmed by 6 bases and 4 bases, with 13 bases remaining between them. The CDR3 loop spans 12 amino acids. The germline gives CDR1 DFQATT, CDR2 SNEGSKA (reference sequence). The CDR3, as DNA: TGCAGTGCCCCGAGCAGGGGTTACGAGCAGTACTTC. Translating gives CSAPSRGYEQYF.

In its sample, this clonotype was seen many times. V gene TRBV29-1 combines with J gene TRBJ2-3; the D gene could be TRBD1 or TRBD2 (5 bases each). Germline loops: CDR1 SQVTM, CDR2 ANQGSEA. The CDR3 consists of 15 residues. Trimming removed 6 bases at V and 0 bases at J, with 16 bases between. In DNA, the CDR3 is TGCAGCGTCGATCAATCTGGGGGAAGCACAGATACGCAGTATTTT. Translated, it gives CSVDQSGGSTDTQYF.

This chain connects TRBV5-1 to TRBJ2-5, with TRBD1 as a possible D gene (5 bases). Germline V gives CDR1 SGHRS, CDR2 YFSETQ. CDR3 length equals 17 residues. The V and J ends lost 0 bases and 4 bases respectively, with 19 bases between them. The CDR3 sequence is CASSLANTRRGLETQYF. The CDR3, as DNA: TGCGCCAGCAGCTTGGCCAATACACGTAGGGGTCTAGAGACCCAGTACTTC.

This clonotype was detected only a few times. This sequence joins TRBV6-6 and TRBJ1-1; 7 positions agree with TRBD1. Per the germline V gene, CDR1 is MNHNY and CDR2 is SVGAGI (reference sequence). V shed 3 bases and J 5 bases; nucleotides not matched to a gene: 6. CDR3 length: 14 amino acids. CDR3 sequence reads: CASSYHRGGTEAFF. The CDR3 nucleotides are TGTGCCAGCAGTTATCACAGGGGAGGGACTGAAGCTTTCTTT.